These 14 T cell receptor beta chains came from one sample sequenced in a study of OX40 agonist ivuxolimab in advanced cancers. The method was immunoSEQ multiplex PCR; TCRdb's version includes in-frame clones alone and lacks a portion of them. The sample carries 80,000 to 95,000 clones, more than 80% recorded once. Material: CD4+ or CD8+ T cells sorted from blood, obtained in a trial of the OX40 agonist ivuxolimab. The receptors originated from an adult with an advanced solid tumor such as melanoma, head and neck, liver or kidney cancer.

This chain uses TRBV18 with TRBJ2-1, with 7 positions matching TRBD2. The CDR3 extends over 17 amino acids. CDR1 is KGHSH and CDR2 is LQKENI in the germline V gene. Trimming cost V 4 bases and J 7 bases; bases outside gene matches: 16. CDR3 nucleotides: TGTGCCAGCTCACTCATCAAAGGCGGGAGACTAAGGAATGAGCAGTTCTTC. It is translated as CASSLIKGGRLRNEQFF.

In its sample, this clone was seen once. The chain uses TRBV2 and TRBJ2-1, with a tentative D call TRBD2 (5 bases). The CDR3 is made up of 15 amino acids. With 6 bases removed from V and 1 base from J, the gap between germline ends came to 13 bases. The germline V gene has CDR1 SNHLY and CDR2 FYNNEI. The CDR3 DNA reads as TGTGCCAGCAGGTTGGAGAGCGGTTCCTACAATGAGCAGTTCTTC. This gives the protein CASRLESGSYNEQFF.

V usage is TRBV5-1 and J usage is TRBJ2-2, with 13 bases that match TRBD2. The trim removed 4 bases at V and 0 bases at J, leaving 9 bases unmatched. There are 19 residues in the CDR3. Germline V lookup: CDR1 SGHRS, CDR2 YFSETQ. CDR3 sequence: CASSQDVLAGGTNTGELFF. The CDR3 nucleotides read TGCGCCAGCAGCCAGGACGTACTAGCGGGAGGGACGAACACCGGGGAGCTGTTTTTT.

This chain links TRBV6-1 with TRBJ2-7; perhaps D is TRBD1 or TRBD2 (5 bases each). Trimming removed 11 bases at V and 3 bases at J, with 20 bases between. The V gene's germline CDR1 is MNHNS and CDR2 SASEGT. This CDR3 is built from 14 residues. The CDR3: CAGGYLGEIYEQYF. The DNA of the CDR3 is TGTGCCGGCGGATATTTGGGGGAAATCTACGAGCAGTACTTC.

The chain uses TRBV5-1 and TRBJ2-5; no definite D call. TRBJ2-7 explains the end of the DNA better; the J call may be wrong. CDR1 and CDR2 from the germline V gene are SGHRS and YFSETQ. This CDR3 has 14 residues. For the CDR3, the DNA is TGCGCCAGCAGCTTGGACGGGCGGCCCTACGAGCAGTACTTC. This gives the protein CASSLDGRPYEQYF.

This clone was found once. The chain joins TRBV9 to TRBJ1-1; 9 nucleotides agree with TRBD1. The CDR3 sequence is 15 residues long. Germline lookup yields CDR1 SGDLS and CDR2 YYNGEE. The ends lost 2 bases at V and 11 bases at J; junction bases unmatched: 13. The CDR3 reads CASSVDPGTGSYAFF. In DNA form, the CDR3 reads TGTGCCAGCAGCGTTGACCCCGGGACAGGGTCGTATGCTTTCTTT.

This clone was recorded only once. This chain links TRBV6-1 with TRBJ2-2; 7 bases are shared with TRBD2. With 6 bases clipped from V and 4 bases from J, the junction kept 8 bases outside the gene matches. Germline V lookup: CDR1 MNHNS, CDR2 SASEGT. The CDR3 length is 15 residues. The CDR3 nucleotides are TGTGCCAGCAGCCGGGAGGTTAAAGGCACCGGGGAGCTGTTTTTT. Residues: CASSREVKGTGELFF.

This chain joins TRBV5-4 and TRBJ1-2; no clear D gene. Germline V gene lookup returns CDR1 SGHNT and CDR2 YYREEE (reference sequence). V was trimmed by 1 base and J by 2 bases, leaving 6 bases between them. This CDR3 is built from 13 residues. Here the CDR3 reads CASSLPINYGYTF. The CDR3 region has the DNA TGTGCCAGCAGCTTGCCAATAAACTATGGCTACACCTTC.

This clone has a single count. The chain is built from TRBV28 and TRBJ1-2, with 8 bases matching TRBD1. V trimming: 10 bases; J trimming: 7 bases; junction bases outside the gene matches: 11. The germline V gene encodes CDR1 MDHEN and CDR2 SYDVKM. The CDR3 contains 13 residues. The CDR3 is CATQTGEVGGYTF. CDR3 nucleotide sequence: TGTGCCACCCAGACAGGGGAAGTCGGTGGCTACACCTTC.

This chain links TRBV27 with TRBJ1-6, with D maybe TRBD1 (5 bases). The V gene's germline CDR1 is MNHEY and CDR2 SMNVEV (reference sequence). Trimming took off 2 bases at V and 14 bases at J, with 16 bases between the two ends. This CDR3 region has 14 residues. CDR3 sequence: CASSLGRDPVTLHF. The CDR3 DNA is TGTGCCAGCAGTTTAGGCCGGGACCCCGTAACCCTCCACTTT.

This chain links TRBV23-1 with TRBJ2-5; D gene ambiguous. TRBV23-1 is placed among ORFs of uncertain function. This CDR3 is 15 amino acids long. Trimming took off 2 bases at V and 0 bases at J, with 10 bases between the two ends. The CDR3 DNA reads as TGCGCCAGCAGTCAACTACCCCATAACCAAGAGACCCAGTACTTC. Residues: CASSQLPHNQETQYF.

This chain joins TRBV5-1 and TRBJ1-3; 7 nucleotides align to TRBD1. The CDR3 loop spans 14 amino acids. From germline, CDR1 is SGHRS and CDR2 YFSETQ. The V and J ends lost 2 bases and 2 bases, in that order; junction bases with no gene match: 1. As DNA, the CDR3 is TGCGCCAGCAGCTTTCAGGGGGCTGGAAACACCATATATTTT. It codes for CASSFQGAGNTIYF.

The CDR3 sequence: CASSSVRKGTGELFF. The CDR3 bases are TGTGCCAGTAGTTCGGTCCGGAAGGGGACCGGGGAGCTGTTTTTT. The gene calls are TRBV19 and TRBJ2-2; maybe TRBD1 (5 bases). V shed 5 bases and J shed 5 bases, with 15 bases lying between them. The CDR3 consists of 15 residues. The germline V gene has CDR1 LNHDA and CDR2 SQIVND (reference sequence).

This clone was found once. The CDR3: CASSQGPLRSYNEQFF. The CDR3 DNA reads as TGCGCCAGCAGCCAAGGGCCCCTGCGGTCCTACAATGAGCAGTTCTTC. The V gene is TRBV4-1, the J gene TRBJ2-1; D is ambiguous. Germline lookup yields CDR1 MGHRA and CDR2 YSYEKL. CDR3 length equals 16 residues. V lost 1 base and J 1 base, leaving 11 bases between the germline ends.